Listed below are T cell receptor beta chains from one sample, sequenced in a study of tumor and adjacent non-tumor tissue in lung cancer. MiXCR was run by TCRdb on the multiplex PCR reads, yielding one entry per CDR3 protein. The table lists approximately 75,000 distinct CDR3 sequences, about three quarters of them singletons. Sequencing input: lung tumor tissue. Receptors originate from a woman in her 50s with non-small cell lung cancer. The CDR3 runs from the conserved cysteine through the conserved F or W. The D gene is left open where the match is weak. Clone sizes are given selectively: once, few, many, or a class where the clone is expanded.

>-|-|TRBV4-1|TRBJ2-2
TGCGCTAGCAGCCAAGAAGGAGGTCTAGTGACCGGGGAGCTGTCTTTT
CASSQEGGLVTGELSF
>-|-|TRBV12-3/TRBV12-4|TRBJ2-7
TGTGCCAGCACCCCCACCGGGGGACAGCCATACGAGCAGTACTTC
CASTPTGGQPYEQYF
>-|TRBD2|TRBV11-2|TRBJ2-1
TGTGCCAGTAGTCCAGGGGAGCTAGCGGGAGTAGGTGAGCAGTTCTTC
CASSPGELAGVGEQFF
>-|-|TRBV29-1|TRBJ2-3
TGCAGCATTAAGCAGGGTAGTACAGATACGCAGTATTTT
CSIKQGSTDTQYF
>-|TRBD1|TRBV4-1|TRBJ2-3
TGCGCCAGTAGCCAGTGGGACAGGGGTGGCAATCAGCCCCAGTATTTT
CASSQWDRGGNQPQYF
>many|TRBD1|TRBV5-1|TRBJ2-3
TGCGCCAGCAGCAATACAGGGGGCGACACAGATACGCAGTATTTT
CASSNTGGDTDTQYF
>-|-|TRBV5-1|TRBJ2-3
TGCGCCAGCAGCCCCGGACAGATACTCACAGATACGCAGTATTTT
CASSPGQILTDTQYF
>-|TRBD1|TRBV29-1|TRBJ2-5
TGCTGCGTTGAAGATAGGGAGAGGGGGCTACAAGAGACCCAGTATTTC
CCVEDRERGLQETQYF
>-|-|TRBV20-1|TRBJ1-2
TGCAGTGCTAGAGATGCCTCTCCGGGAAACTATGGCTACACCTTC
CSARDASPGNYGYTF
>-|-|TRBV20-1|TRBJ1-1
TGCATTGCTTGGACAAGGGGAGAAAACACTGAAGCTTTCTTT
CIAWTRGENTEAFF
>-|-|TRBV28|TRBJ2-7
TGTGCCAGCAGTTTATTTTGGACTATTCACAAGCAGTACTTC
CASSLFWTIHKQYF
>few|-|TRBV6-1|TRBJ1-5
TGTGCCAGCAGTCACATACTGACGGGGAACAATCAGCCCCAGCATTTT
CASSHILTGNNQPQHF
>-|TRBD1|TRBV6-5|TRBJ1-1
TGTGCCAGCAGTTACTCTGGGACAGGGAGGACTGAAACTTTCTTT
CASSYSGTGRTETFF
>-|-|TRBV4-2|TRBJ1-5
TGTGCCAGCAGCTCGCGACCCCCCTACGGGACCCTGGGCAATCAGCCCCAGCATTTT
CASSSRPPYGTLGNQPQHF
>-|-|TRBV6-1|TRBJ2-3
TGTGCCAGCGAGACTAGAGGGGGGACAGATACGCAGTATTTT
CASETRGGTDTQYF
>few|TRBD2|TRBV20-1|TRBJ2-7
TGCAGTGCTAGAGGGGCTAGCGGGAGGTCTTCCTACGAGCAGTACTTC
CSARGASGRSSYEQYF
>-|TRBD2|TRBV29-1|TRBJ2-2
TGCAGCGTGATGACTAGTGGGAGGGAAGACACCGTGGAGCTGTTTTTT
CSVMTSGREDTVELFF
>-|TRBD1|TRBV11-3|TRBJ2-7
TGTGCCAACAGCTCCGGGACAGGGGAAGTCGAGCAGTACTTC
CANSSGTGEVEQYF
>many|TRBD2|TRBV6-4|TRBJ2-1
TGTGCCAGCAGTGACTCGGCTAGCGGTGAGCAGTTCTTC
CASSDSASGEQFF
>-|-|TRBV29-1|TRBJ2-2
TGCAGCGTGCAAGGACGAGGTGTCACCGGGGAGCTGTTTTTT
CSVQGRGVTGELFF
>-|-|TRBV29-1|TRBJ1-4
TGCAGCGTTGCTGGGGCTTCTATTGAAAAACTGTTTTTT
CSVAGASIEKLFF
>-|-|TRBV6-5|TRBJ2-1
TGTGCCAACAGTTATAATAGGGGACATGAGCAGTTCTTC
CANSYNRGHEQFF
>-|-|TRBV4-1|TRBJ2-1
TGCGCCAGCAGCCCCGACCGGGGGCGCTCCAATGAGCAACTCTTC
CASSPDRGRSNEQLF
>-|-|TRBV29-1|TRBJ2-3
TGCAGTGTTGTGGCGGGCAATACAGATACGCAGTATTTT
CSVVAGNTDTQYF
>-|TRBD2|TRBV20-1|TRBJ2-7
TGCAGTGCTAGGGCACTAGCGGGTTCACCCCACGAGCAGTATTTC
CSARALAGSPHEQYF
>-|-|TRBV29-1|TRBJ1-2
-
CSVGAGSAYCCTF
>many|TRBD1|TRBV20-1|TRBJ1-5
TGCAGTCCGGGACAGAGCAATCAGCCCCAGCATTTT
CSPGQSNQPQHF
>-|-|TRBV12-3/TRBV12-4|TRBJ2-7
TGTGCCAGCACTGGAGGACATGGGGCAATCTACGAGCAGTACTTC
CASTGGHGAIYEQYF
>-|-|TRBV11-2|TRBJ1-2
TGTGCCAACAGCTTATGCCCCTCCGGGACAACCTATGGCTACACCTTC
CANSLCPSGTTYGYTF
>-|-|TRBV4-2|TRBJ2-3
TGTGCCAGCAGTCAAGGACCGAGATATAGCAATCAGCCCCAGTATTTT
CASSQGPRYSNQPQYF
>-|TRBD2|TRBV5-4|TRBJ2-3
TGTGTCAGCAGCTTTCCGGGACTAGAGACAGATACACAGTATTTT
CVSSFPGLETDTQYF
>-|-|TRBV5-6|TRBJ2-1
TGTGCCAGCTGCTTTAGCAGCGAGCAGGTCTTC
CASCFSSEQVF
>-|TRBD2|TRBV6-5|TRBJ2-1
TGTGCCAGCAGTTATACGGGACTAAGGGGCGGTGGGCAGTTCTTC
CASSYTGLRGGGQFF
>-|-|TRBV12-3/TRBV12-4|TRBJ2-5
TGTGCCAGCAGTTTACCGGCGACCCAAGAGACCCAGTACTTC
CASSLPATQETQYF
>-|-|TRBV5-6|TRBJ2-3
TGTGCCAGCAGGCTTGTCGGAATGGCCGGGGATACGCAGTATTTT
CASRLVGMAGDTQYF
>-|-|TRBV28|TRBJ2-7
TGTGCCAGTCGTATACAGGGAAACACCTACGAGCAGTACTTC
CASRIQGNTYEQYF
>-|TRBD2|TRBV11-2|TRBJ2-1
TGTGCCGAAGGGGTGGGAGGGCCGCGTGAGCAGCTCTTC
CAEGVGGPREQLF
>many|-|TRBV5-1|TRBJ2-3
TGCGCCAGCAGCTTGGAGCGGACAGATACGCAGTATTTT
CASSLERTDTQYF
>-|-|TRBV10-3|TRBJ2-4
TGTGCCATCAGTGAGTCGATACTGAGGGAAGCCAGAAACATTCAGTACTTC
CAISESILREARNIQYF
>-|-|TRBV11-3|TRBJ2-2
TGTGCCAGCAGTTTATCGGGGGACACCAGGGAGCTGCTTTTT
CASSLSGDTRELLF
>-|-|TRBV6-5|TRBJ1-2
TGTGCCGGCAGTCGACAAGCTAACAATGGCTACACCTTC
CAGSRQANNGYTF
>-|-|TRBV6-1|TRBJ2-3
TGTGCCAGCAGTGACTTAGGGACGACTATCACAGATATGCAGTATTTT
CASSDLGTTITDMQYF
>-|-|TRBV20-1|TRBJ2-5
TGCAGTGCTGCCCAGGCAGGGCATGAGACCCAGTACTTC
CSAAQAGHETQYF
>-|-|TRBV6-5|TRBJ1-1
TGTGGGAGCAGTTACTCGCGGGGCGCCCGTGAAGCTTTCTTT
CGSSYSRGAREAFF
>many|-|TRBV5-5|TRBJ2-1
TGTGCCAGCAGCTTGGGGGGGGAGGCCTACAATGAGCAGTTCTTC
CASSLGGEAYNEQFF
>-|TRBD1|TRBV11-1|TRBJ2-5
TGTGCCAGTAGCTTCGGACAGGGTGAGACGCTGTACTTC
CASSFGQGETLYF
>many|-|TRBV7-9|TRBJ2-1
TGTGCCACCGACCCTAAATCCAATGAGCAGTTCTTC
CATDPKSNEQFF
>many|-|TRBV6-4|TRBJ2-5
TGTGCCAGCAGTGAGAAGGAACAAGAGACCCAGTACTTC
CASSEKEQETQYF
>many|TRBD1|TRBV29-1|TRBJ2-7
TGCAGCGTTGGAGGTTCAGGGGGCGAGCAGTACTTC
CSVGGSGGEQYF
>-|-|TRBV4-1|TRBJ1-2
TGCGCCAGCAGCAGACCGGCAGCTAACTATGGCTACACCTTC
CASSRPAANYGYTF
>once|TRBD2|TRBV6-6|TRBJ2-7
TGTGCCAGCGGTTACTATGGCGGGAGGGGGCACGAGCAGTACTTC
CASGYYGGRGHEQYF
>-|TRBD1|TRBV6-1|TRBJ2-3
TGTGCCAGTGACGACAGGGAGCAAACTACGCAGTATTTT
CASDDREQTTQYF
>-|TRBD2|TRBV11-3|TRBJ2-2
TGTACCAGCAGCTTAACGGGGGGTACCTGGGAGCTGTTTTTT
CTSSLTGGTWELFF
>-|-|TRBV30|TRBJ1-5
TGTGCCTGGAGTTTCGGGACTCCGGCGAATCAGCCCCAGCATTTT
CAWSFGTPANQPQHF
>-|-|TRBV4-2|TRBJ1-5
TGTGCCAGCAGCCAAGACCTCATTAGCGATCAACCCCAGCATTTT
CASSQDLISDQPQHF